This TCR beta chain emerged from a study of CD8+ T cells in alopecia areata (dated by TCRdb to between 2018 and 2020). In terms of the full investigation: Treated patients were enrolled in an open-label pilot trial of oral tofacitinib, 5 to 10 mg twice daily, for moderate-to-severe alopecia areata. In treated patients, disease severity was measured using the SALT score, which gives the percentage of scalp surface area affected. In both human patients and the C3H/HeJ mouse model, the study applied high-throughput TCRbeta sequencing to look at T cell clonal expansion in alopecia areata. Biopsies were taken from tofacitinib-treated patients at baseline and again at 4 and 24 weeks into treatment, and several of those patients also had a later scalp biopsy. Scalp clonality was compared among normal scalp (n=4), patchy alopecia areata scalp (n=8), and alopecia totalis/universalis scalp (n=8). Tofacitinib was administered for 6 to 18 months, and 6 months of follow-up off drug were then conducted to assess delayed response and recurrence. Amplification of TCRbeta CDR3 regions was done by immunoSEQ multiplex PCR using 35 Vbeta forward primers and 13 Jbeta reverse primers. Human TCRbeta sequencing covered scalp tissue and sorted CD4+ and CD8+ peripheral blood T cells from patchy and totalis/universalis alopecia areata patients and healthy controls. RNA came from the PAXgene miRNA kit for fixed scalp, the miRNeasy kit for PBMCs, and the RNeasy kit for mouse skin. What the work shows at the level of the full study, not this receptor alone: Scalp clonality and the number of expanded CD8+ clones among the top 100 scalp clones were significantly decreased by tofacitinib. Many expanded lesional clones were found to persist in scalp and blood during tofacitinib treatment, and relapse after treatment cessation may be partly explained by this persistence. Lesional scalp, especially in alopecia totalis/universalis, showed higher clonality and more expanded CD8+ clones than normal scalp, suggesting antigenic drive. Shared TCR sequences between patients were less evident than in mice, which may be partly attributable to HLA diversity in the patient population. Resident alphabeta T cells in normal human skin are also sequenced, complicating scalp TCR repertoire analysis, unlike mouse skin dominated by gammadelta T cells. Because the treated cohort was small and had only one nonresponder, larger studies are needed to examine links between baseline CD8+ expansion and response.

The library came from the immunoSEQ multiplex PCR assay. To provide template for TCR sequencing, every sample had RNA extracted and reverse transcribed into cDNA. SuperScript III was used for first-strand cDNA synthesis, primed with a 2:1 mix of oligo-dT and random hexamers. A synthetic immune receptor repertoire was used to assess amplification bias, and residual bias was removed computationally. The paper's data handling went like this. After raw reads were preprocessed to remove errors, the CDR3 was defined following IMGT conventions as running from the conserved cysteine to phenylalanine. Clonality was calculated as 1 minus Shannon entropy normalized by log2 of the number of productive unique TCRs. Whether each scalp clone was CD4 or CD8 was inferred by checking scalp TCRbeta sequences against the CD4 and CD8 repertoires from sorted blood. TCRdb carries this immuneACCESS record with in-frame sequences only. Its versions omit some clonotypes, under half of them owing to an unresolved V gene in the studies checked, with the rest unexplained. D and trimming come from the DNA, and the V and J calls and clone size come from that table. The sample profile shows roughly 250,000 clones; roughly 63% of them were found once. In total, the top ten clones hold 0.75% to 0.95% of the sample.

Taken with the paper, the label for treatment or condition translates to: oral pan-JAK inhibitor, 5-10 mg twice daily. Lesional scalp punch biopsies and peripheral blood were collected from alopecia areata patients. PBMCs were isolated by density centrifugation and stained for CD3, CD4 and CD8, after which CD4+ and CD8+ T cells were sorted on a FACSAria. The CDR1 and CDR2 encoded by the germline V gene (reference sequence) are SSHAT and FNYEAQ. Including the terminal cysteine and phenylalanine, the CDR3 comprises 17 residues. The only DNA kept is the CDR3, 51 bases in frame from the first base. A remark on this clone: Which antigen it targets is not known. Compared with germline, one end of the junction differs, possibly owing to a read error.

This TCR came from a human donor with alopecia areata. Specimen: CD4+ T cells sorted from blood, collected around week 53, from a patient treated with tofacitinib. The chain is encoded by TRBV7-7 joined to TRBJ2-5; a stretch of 12 junction bases matches TRBD2. CDR3 reads: CASSLAGTSGFQETQYF. Here is the DNA: TGTGCTAGCAGCTTAGCGGGGACTAGCGGGTTCCAAGAGACCCAGTACTTC.